Detailed here is one T cell receptor (beta chain). Making TCR beta cDNA involved approximately 0.5 ug total RNA and a constant-region primer. ARM-PCR, slightly modified, supplied the TCR beta libraries through three nested multiplex PCR rounds. A C-beta reverse primer and TRBV1-TRBV30 forward primers served in each of the first two PCR rounds, at about 10 cycles apiece. TCRdb reprocessed the multiplex PCR reads with MiXCR, giving one entry per CDR3 protein. The sample contains roughly 80,000 distinct CDR3 sequences, over 55% of which appear only once. Unmatched junction bases numbered 12, after V lost 6 bases and J lost 7 bases. Germline loops: CDR1 SQVTM, CDR2 ANQGSEA. The CDR3 covers 14 residues. Total RNA and DNA came together from 20-30 mg of bulk tissue without cell sorting. This sample was taken from a study of tumor-infiltrating lymphocytes in primary liver carcinoma.

This sequence joins TRBV29-1 and TRBJ1-1; TRBD1 agrees at 9 bases. Sequenced input: liver tumor tissue from sampling region 4. Subset here: tumor region T4, right-lateral pole. This receptor was obtained from a woman aged 55-69 years with primary liver carcinoma and hepatitis B virus infection. Written as DNA, the CDR3 is TGCAGCGTGGACAGGGGCACTATGGGCAGTGAAGCTTTCTTT. This translates into CSVDRGTMGSEAFF.